The 17 T cell receptor beta chains below all came from one sample that was sequenced in a study of blood T cell repertoires in COVID-19. Profiling relied on immunoSEQ multiplex PCR, and the TCRdb table lists in-frame clones only, not all of them. The top ten clones hold roughly 0.8% of a sample with 250,000 to 300,000 clones, approximately 91% of them seen once. The sample taken for sequencing was peripheral blood. The receptors were gathered from a woman aged 25 to 39 with acute or convalescent COVID-19.

This clone appeared once. The chain links TRBV27 to TRBJ2-1; 14 bases agree with TRBD2. J was trimmed by 6 bases and V by 0 bases; bases with no gene match: 7. Germline-derived CDR1 and CDR2 are MNHEY and SMNVEV (reference sequence). The CDR3 runs 18 residues. CDR3 sequence (DNA): TGTGCCAGCAGTTTATCCGCTCCCGGGACTAGCGGGAGCAATGAGCAGTTCTTC. This sequence encodes CASSLSAPGTSGSNEQFF.

The rearrangement joins TRBV9 to TRBJ2-1; 9 nucleotides align to TRBD2. This CDR3 comprises 13 residues. From germline, CDR1 is SGDLS and CDR2 YYNGEE. After removal of 0 bases from V and 15 bases from J, the junction contained 7 bases not matched to a gene. CDR3 nucleotide sequence: TGTGCCAGCAGCGTAGGGGGTAGCGGGAGTTCGTTCTTC. It translates to CASSVGGSGSSFF.

The gene calls are TRBV19 and TRBJ2-3; tentative D call: TRBD2 (5 bases). Trimming stripped 6 bases from V and 4 bases from J, with 17 bases between. There are 15 residues in the CDR3. Germline CDR1 reads LNHDA; CDR2 reads SQIVND (reference sequence). The CDR3 DNA reads as TGTGCCAGTAGGCCCTCGGGGATAGCCGCAGATACGCAGTATTTT. Its translation is CASRPSGIAADTQYF. Using reference TRBV19 and TRBJ2-3 for the parts outside the CDR3, the full variable domain is DGGITQSPKYLFRKEGQNVTLSCEQNLNHDAMYWYRQDPGQGLRLIYYSQIVNDFQKGDIAEGYSVSREKKESFPLTVTSAQKNPTAFYLCASRPSGIAADTQYFGPGTRLTVL.

About this clone itself: At one of its ends the junction is not consistent with the germline gene, which may arise from a read error. This chain links TRBV6-5 with TRBJ2-7; no clear D gene. Looked up from germline, CDR1 is MNHEY and CDR2 is SVGAGI. This CDR3 comprises 13 residues. The CDR3 sequence: CASSDSGAYEQYF. The CDR3 nucleotides are TGTGCCAGCAGTGACTCCGGAGCCTACGAGCAGTACTTC.

The chain combines TRBV19 with TRBJ2-7; TRBD1 matches at 9 bases. CDR3 size: 15 residues. The germline gives CDR1 LNHDA, CDR2 SQIVND (reference sequence). V shed 1 base, J shed 4 bases, and the junction held 5 bases outside the gene matches. CDR3: CASSIGGGQGYEQYF. CDR3 in DNA: TGTGCCAGTAGTATAGGAGGGGGACAGGGTTACGAGCAGTACTTC.

This clone was observed a single time. This sequence joins TRBV10-2 and TRBJ2-1; D may be TRBD1 (6 bases). The germline CDR1 and CDR2 sequences are WSHSY and SAAADI. CDR3 length equals 16 residues. The CDR3 nucleotides are TGCCCCCCCAGCCGAGGGGGTCTGAGCTCCTACAATGAGCAGTTCTTC. Translating gives CPPSRGGLSSYNEQFF.

The V gene is TRBV11-2, the J gene TRBJ2-7; 10 positions agree with TRBD2. The CDR3 contains 16 residues. Trimming cost V 8 bases and J 0 bases; bases outside gene matches: 10. Germline values: CDR1 SGHAT, CDR2 FQNNGV. The CDR3 nucleotides read TGTGCCAGCGCACCTAGCGGGAGCCACTACTCCTACGAGCAGTACTTC. As protein: CASAPSGSHYSYEQYF.

The chain combines TRBV5-1 with TRBJ2-3; 9 bases are a match to TRBD1. Trimming took 4 bases from V and 0 from J; bases not matched to a gene: 6. The CDR3 extends over 16 amino acids. Germline CDR1 and CDR2: SGHRS and YFSETQ. CDR3 sequence (DNA): TGCGCCAGCAGCCCTTCCGGGACAGGGAGCACAGATACGCAGTATTTT. This sequence encodes CASSPSGTGSTDTQYF. The full variable domain, its missing parts supplied by reference TRBV5-1 and TRBJ2-3, is KAGVTQTPRYLIKTRGQQVTLSCSPISGHRSVSWYQQTPGQGLQFLFEYFSETQRNKGNFPGRFSGRQFSNSRSEMNVSTLELGDSALYLCASSPSGTGSTDTQYFGPGTRLTVL.

For the CDR3, the DNA is TGTGCCAGCAGCGATCCCGGCCGACTAGCGGGGGCCGGGGAGCTGTTTTTT. Translation gives CASSDPGRLAGAGELFF. The chain carries TRBV11-3 and TRBJ2-2, with 12 nucleotides matching TRBD2. CDR3 length equals 17 residues. The V gene end was trimmed by 5 bases and the J gene end by 6 bases; junction bases not matched to a gene: 10. Germline V gene lookup returns CDR1 SGHNT and CDR2 YENEEA.

This chain connects TRBV13 to TRBJ2-7; maybe TRBD2 (6 bases). Trimming left V 5 bases short and J 5 bases short, with 16 bases between. CDR1 is PRHDT, CDR2 FYEKMQ, per germline (reference sequence). The CDR3 is made up of 14 amino acids. The CDR3 bases are TGTGCCAGCAGCCCAAGACTAGGGGCAAACGAGCAGTACTTC. It codes for CASSPRLGANEQYF.

The sample holds a few counts of this clone. The V gene is TRBV11-2, the J gene TRBJ2-7, with 10 bases aligning to TRBD1. The J segment lost 3 bases and the V segment lost 2 bases, leaving 4 bases of the junction unmatched. This CDR3 comprises 15 residues. CDR1 SGHAT and CDR2 FQNNGV come from the germline V gene. Here the CDR3 DNA reads TGTGCCAGCAGCTTAAGATGGGACAGGGGCTACGAGCAGTACTTC. Its protein is CASSLRWDRGYEQYF.

The chain couples TRBV2 to TRBJ2-1; 12 bases agree with TRBD2. CDR1 and CDR2 (germline): SNHLY, FYNNEI. CDR3 length equals 16 residues. J lost 7 bases, V lost 6 bases, and 10 bases had no gene match. The CDR3 reads CASRESTSGRSNEQFF. Written as DNA, the CDR3 is TGTGCCAGCAGAGAATCAACTAGCGGGAGGAGTAATGAGCAGTTCTTC.

This rearrangement joins TRBV12-3 or TRBV12-4 to TRBJ2-3, with a possible D match to TRBD1 (6 bases). The CDR3 spans 12 residues. Trimming removed 5 bases at V and 9 bases at J, with 12 bases between. CDR3 nucleotide sequence: TGTGCCAGCAGTCCCAGGGGTGGCACGCAGTATTTT. This codes for CASSPRGGTQYF.

The chain links TRBV30 to TRBJ1-6; no firm D call. CDR3 length equals 11 residues. CDR1 and CDR2 (germline): GTSNPN, SVGIG (reference sequence). Trimming removed 0 bases from V and 14 bases from J, with 8 bases in between. The CDR3 region has the DNA TGTGCCTGGAGTGTTAGATTAGCCCTCCACTTT. This gives the protein CAWSVRLALHF. Based on the CDR3 plus reference TRBV30 and TRBJ1-6, the full variable domain is SQTIHQWPATLVQPVGSPLSLECTVEGTSNPNLYWYRQAAGRGLQLLFYSVGIGQISSEVPQNLSASRPQDRQFILSSKKLLLSDSGFYLCAWSVRLALHFGNGTRLTVT.

This clone was observed once. This chain joins TRBV7-9 and TRBJ1-4; D may be TRBD1 (6 bases). Trimming took off 5 bases at V and 4 bases at J, with 14 bases between the two ends. The CDR3 extends over 15 amino acids. CDR1 SEHNR and CDR2 FQNEAQ come from the germline V gene (reference sequence). The CDR3: CASSTQTGYNEKLFF. The CDR3, as DNA: TGTGCCAGCAGCACCCAGACAGGATATAATGAAAAACTGTTTTTT.

The rearrangement links TRBV12-3 or TRBV12-4 to TRBJ1-1; tentative D call: TRBD1 (5 bases). The V and J ends lost 8 bases and 4 bases respectively, with 14 bases between them. The CDR3 totals 13 residues. DNA of the CDR3: TGTGCCAGCTCCTTAGCAGGGCCCACTGAAGCTTTCTTT. This encodes CASSLAGPTEAFF.

This chain connects TRBV29-1 to TRBJ2-2, with TRBD1 matching over 11 bases. The V gene's germline CDR1 is SQVTM and CDR2 ANQGSEA. The CDR3 length is 15 residues. Losses at the gene ends were 0 bases for V and 6 bases for J; bases not matched to a gene: 3. The CDR3, as DNA: TGCAGCGTTGAAGAACCGGGACAGGGGGCCGGGGAGCTGTTTTTT. It translates to CSVEEPGQGAGELFF.